This T cell receptor beta chain originates from a study of T cells in Graves' hyperthyroidism and ophthalmopathy. Losses at the gene ends were 5 bases for V and 6 bases for J; bases not matched to a gene: 9. Germline values: CDR1 MGHRA, CDR2 YSYEKL. The CDR3 is 15 residues long. This clonotype turned up a few times. What was amplified from RNA transcripts were TCR beta CDR3 regions. HTBI primers were the set used in a first-round RT-PCR of the TCR CDR3. MiXCR was run by TCRdb on the multiplex PCR reads, yielding one entry per CDR3 protein. Of roughly 380,000 distinct CDR3 sequences listed, 15% to 20% are singletons.

The chain is built from TRBV4-1 and TRBJ1-2; 10 bases match TRBD1. The sample taken for sequencing was blood. The TCR originated in a woman between 18 and 30 years old with Graves' hyperthyroidism. CDR3 sequence: CASSVRQGADDGYTF. In DNA form, the CDR3 reads TGCGCCAGCAGCGTCCGACAGGGGGCCGATGATGGCTACACCTTC.